This TCR beta chain was sequenced during a study of blood T cell repertoires in COVID-19. The data were produced by immunoSEQ multiplex PCR, yet TCRdb's version contains in-frame clones alone and is incomplete. This table holds fewer than 200,000 clones, 70% to 85% found once. In its sample, this clone was seen a few times. V lost 3 bases and J lost 3, with 11 bases in between. CDR3 size: 15 residues. Germline V gives CDR1 SEHNR, CDR2 FQNEAQ (reference sequence). Across about two dozen US areas, participants ranged in age from about 18 to 100 years. Cohort placement rested on clinical history that participants reported themselves.

The specimen was PBMCs or T cells enriched from blood (not recorded which). This TCR was sampled from a man aged 50 to 60 who had recovered from COVID-19. The chain has TRBV7-9 and TRBJ1-4; D gene uncertain. Here the CDR3 reads CASSFRVEANEKLFF. In DNA form, the CDR3 reads TGTGCCAGCAGCTTCCGGGTCGAGGCTAATGAAAAACTGTTTTTT.